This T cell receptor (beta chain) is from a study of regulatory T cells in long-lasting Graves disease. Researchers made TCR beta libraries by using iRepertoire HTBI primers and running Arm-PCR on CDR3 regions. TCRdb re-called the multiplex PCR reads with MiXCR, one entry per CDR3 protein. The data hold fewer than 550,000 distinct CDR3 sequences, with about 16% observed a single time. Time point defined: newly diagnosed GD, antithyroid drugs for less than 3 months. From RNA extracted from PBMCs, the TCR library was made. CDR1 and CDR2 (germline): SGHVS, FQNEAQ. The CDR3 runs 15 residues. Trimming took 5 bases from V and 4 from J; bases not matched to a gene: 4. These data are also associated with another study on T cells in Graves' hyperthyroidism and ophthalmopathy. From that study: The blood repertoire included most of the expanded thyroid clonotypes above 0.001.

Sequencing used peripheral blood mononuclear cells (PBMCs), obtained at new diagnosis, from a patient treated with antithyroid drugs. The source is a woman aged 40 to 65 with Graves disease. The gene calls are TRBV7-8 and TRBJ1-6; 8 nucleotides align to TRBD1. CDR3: CASSAGTGYNSPLHF. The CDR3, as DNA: TGTGCCAGCAGCGCCGGGACAGGATATAATTCACCCCTCCACTTT. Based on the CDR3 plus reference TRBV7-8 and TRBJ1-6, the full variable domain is GAGVSQSPRYKVAKRGQDVALRCDPISGHVSLFWYQQALGQGPEFLTYFQNEAQLDKSGLPSDRFFAERPEGSVSTLKIQRTQQEDSAVYLCASSAGTGYNSPLHFGNGTRLTVT.